This T cell receptor (beta chain) stems from a study of T cell repertoires in aging, cancer and after chemotherapy. The study, taken as a whole, reports: Median generation probability rose over the chemotherapy interval in each cancer cohort, suggesting rebound thymic output. Compared with age-matched healthy donors, untreated hematological or solid cancer patients showed higher blood TCR clonality. Loss of evenness, beyond lost richness, contributed to age-related TCR diversity decline in cancer patients.

Rearranged V-D-J TRB sequences were amplified with a mixed TRB-A/B primer pool. MiXCR was run by TCRdb on the multiplex PCR reads, yielding one entry per CDR3 protein. The data contain about 11,000 distinct CDR3 sequences, roughly a quarter of them singletons. This clonotype was detected a few times. The antigen is undetermined. The CDR3 extends over 16 amino acids. V shed 1 base, J shed 2 bases, and the junction held 7 bases outside the gene matches. CDR1 SGHRS and CDR2 YFSETQ come from the germline V gene. Amplification of TCR beta used genomic DNA extracted from peripheral blood. Sequenced input: blood. This TCR was sampled from a human donor in good health. The chain combines TRBV5-1 with TRBJ2-3; TRBD1 agrees at 7 bases. The CDR3 DNA is TGCGCCAGCAGCTTGTTACAGGGGACACACACAGATACGCAGTATTTT. It encodes CASSLLQGTHTDTQYF.